These 8 T cell receptor beta chains were all obtained from the same sample, sequenced in a study of molecular identifiers for immune sequencing clone quantification. TCRdb itself ran the PCR reads through MiXCR, one entry per CDR3 protein. Found here are a few hundred thousand distinct CDR3 sequences, roughly 24% of them singletons; the top ten hold around 0.7%. The material sequenced was naive CD8+ T cells from blood, with Jurkat cell RNA spiked in. Regarding subset: FACS-sorted CD8+CD4-CCR7+CD45RA+ naive T cells. The source is a human donor in good health. Some libraries in this study had Jurkat cell RNA spiked in.

This clonotype was observed a few times. The chain uses TRBV20-1 and TRBJ2-7, with D uncertain. V was pared by 3 bases and J by 3 bases, with 18 bases between. Germline V gene lookup returns CDR1 DFQATT and CDR2 SNEGSKA (reference sequence). The CDR3 is made up of 15 amino acids. The CDR3 coding sequence is TGCAGTGCTAGGGGCCCCCCAAGCCTCAACTACGAGCAGTACTTC. Translating gives CSARGPPSLNYEQYF.

This sequence joins TRBV19 and TRBJ1-1, with 7 bases lining up with TRBD1. The junction had 5 bases not matched to a gene; V was cut back by 1 base and J by 3 bases. The CDR3 extends over 15 amino acids. Per germline, CDR1 LNHDA and CDR2 SQIVND (reference sequence). In DNA, the CDR3 is TGTGCCAGTAGTATAGGGACAGGCCTGGACACTGAAGCTTTCTTT. Its protein is CASSIGTGLDTEAFF.

This clonotype was observed a handful of times. This rearrangement joins TRBV29-1 to TRBJ2-1; no reliable D call. Germline V lookup: CDR1 SQVTM, CDR2 ANQGSEA. The ends were cut back, 6 bases at V and 5 bases at J, with 14 bases in the middle. The CDR3 has 13 amino acids. The CDR3 loop reads CSVLSGSHNEQFF. In DNA, the CDR3 is TGCAGCGTCCTATCCGGATCTCACAATGAGCAGTTCTTC.

Notes on this clonotype: This could be a read error, since a much larger clone is one nucleotide away. The rearrangement joins TRBV7-9 to TRBJ1-1, with D unclear. The CDR3 length is 11 residues. The ends were cut back, 8 bases at V and 9 bases at J, with 13 bases in the middle. The germline V gene encodes CDR1 SEHNR and CDR2 FQNEAQ (reference sequence). The DNA for the CDR3 is TGTGCCAGCGGATGGGGATATAAAGCTTTCTTT. Translating gives CASGWGYKAFF. The complete variable domain, with remaining parts taken from reference TRBV7-9 and TRBJ1-1, reads DTGVSQNPRHKITKRGQNVTFRCDPISEHNRLYWYRQTLGQGPEFLTYFQNEAQLEKSRLLSDRFSAERPKGSFSTLEIQRTEQGDSAMYLCASGWGYKAFFGQGTRLTVV.

Comment on this clonotype: A single base separates this from a much larger clone, so it may be a read error. CDR3 region: CASSLAASGSPDTQYF. CDR3 bases: TGTGCCAGCAGCTTGGCCGCTAGCGGGAGCCCAGATACGCAGTATTTT. This chain uses TRBV5-3 with TRBJ2-3; TRBD2 agrees at 10 bases. TRBV5-3 is sorted into the ORF group, with uncertain function. This CDR3 contains 16 residues.

In this sample, this clonotype turned up many times. This sequence joins TRBV15 and TRBJ1-1; D unclear. The ends were cut back, 4 bases at V and 9 bases at J, with 18 bases in the middle. CDR1 and CDR2 (germline): LNHNV, YYDKDF (reference sequence). The CDR3 length is 14 residues. CDR3 sequence reads: CATSKESIGMQAFF. For the CDR3, the DNA is TGTGCCACCAGCAAGGAATCTATCGGGATGCAAGCTTTCTTT.

Many counts were recorded for this clonotype. The gene calls are TRBV7-9 and TRBJ2-1; TRBD2 aligns across 7 bases. CDR1 is SEHNR and CDR2 is FQNEAQ in the germline V gene (reference sequence). Trimming cost V 5 bases and J 3 bases; bases outside gene matches: 4. The CDR3 consists of 14 residues. DNA for the CDR3: TGTGCCAGCAGCCGGACTAGTGGCTACAATGAGCAGTTCTTC. Translation: CASSRTSGYNEQFF.

Ten or more counts support this clonotype. Here the CDR3 DNA reads TGTGCCAGCAGCTTAGAAGGGCGCTCCTACGAGCAGTACTTC. This encodes CASSLEGRSYEQYF. The rearrangement joins TRBV7-2 to TRBJ2-7; D is unclear. Germline V gives CDR1 SGHTA, CDR2 FQGNSA. This CDR3 is 14 amino acids long. Trimming stripped 1 base from V and 0 bases from J, with 7 bases between.